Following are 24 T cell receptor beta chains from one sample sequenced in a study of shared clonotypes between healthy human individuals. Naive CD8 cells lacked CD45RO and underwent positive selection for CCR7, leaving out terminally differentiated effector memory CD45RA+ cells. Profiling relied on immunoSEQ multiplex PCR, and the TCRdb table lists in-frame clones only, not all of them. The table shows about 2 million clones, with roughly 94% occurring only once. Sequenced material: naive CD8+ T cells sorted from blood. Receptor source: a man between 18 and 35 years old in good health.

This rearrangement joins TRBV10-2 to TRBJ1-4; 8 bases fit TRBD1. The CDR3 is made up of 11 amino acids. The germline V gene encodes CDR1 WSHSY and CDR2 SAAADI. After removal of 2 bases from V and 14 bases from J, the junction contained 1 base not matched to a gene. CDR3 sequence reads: CASSEGDRLFF. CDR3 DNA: TGCGCCAGCAGTGAGGGGGACAGGCTGTTTTTT.

The CDR3 loop is CASTSGVTEAFF. The DNA for the CDR3 is TGTGCCAGCACTTCCGGAGTGACTGAAGCTTTCTTT. The chain has TRBV5-6 and TRBJ1-1; D is ambiguous. Germline V gene lookup returns CDR1 SGHDT and CDR2 YYEEEE. V was shortened by 6 bases and J by 5 bases, with 11 bases between the two germline ends. This CDR3 region has 12 residues.

CDR3 loop: CASSSTSGGASYNEQFF. In nucleotides, the CDR3 is TGTGCCAGCAGTTCGACTAGCGGGGGGGCTTCCTACAATGAGCAGTTCTTC. The chain employs TRBV9 and TRBJ2-1, with 14 bases that match TRBD2. Germline lookup yields CDR1 SGDLS and CDR2 YYNGEE. CDR3 size: 17 residues. The V gene end was trimmed by 5 bases and the J gene end by 1 base; junction bases not matched to a gene: 5.

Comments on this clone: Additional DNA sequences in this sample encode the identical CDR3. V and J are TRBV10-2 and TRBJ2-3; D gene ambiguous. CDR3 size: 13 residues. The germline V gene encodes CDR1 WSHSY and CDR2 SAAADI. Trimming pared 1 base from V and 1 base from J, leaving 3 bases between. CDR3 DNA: TGCGCCAGCAGTGAGTTACGCACAGATACGCAGTATTTT. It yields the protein CASSELRTDTQYF.

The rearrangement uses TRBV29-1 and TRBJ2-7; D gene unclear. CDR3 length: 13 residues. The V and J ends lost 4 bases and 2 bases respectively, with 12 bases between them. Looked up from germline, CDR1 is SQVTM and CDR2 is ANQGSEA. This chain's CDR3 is CSVAAAETYEQYF. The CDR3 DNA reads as TGCAGCGTTGCTGCGGCAGAGACCTACGAGCAGTACTTC.

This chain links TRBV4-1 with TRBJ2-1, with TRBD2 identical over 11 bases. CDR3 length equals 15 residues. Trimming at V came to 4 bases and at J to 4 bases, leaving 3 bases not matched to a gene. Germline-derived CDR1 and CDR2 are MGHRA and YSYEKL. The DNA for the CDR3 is TGCGCCAGCAGCCGCACTAGCGGGAGATACAATGAGCAGTTCTTC. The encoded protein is CASSRTSGRYNEQFF.

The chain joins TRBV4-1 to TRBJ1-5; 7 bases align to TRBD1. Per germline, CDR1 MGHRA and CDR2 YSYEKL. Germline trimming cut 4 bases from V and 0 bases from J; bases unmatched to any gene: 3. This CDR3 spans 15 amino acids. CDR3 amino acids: CASSPGQYSNQPQHF. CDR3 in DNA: TGCGCCAGCAGCCCGGGACAGTATAGCAATCAGCCCCAGCATTTT.

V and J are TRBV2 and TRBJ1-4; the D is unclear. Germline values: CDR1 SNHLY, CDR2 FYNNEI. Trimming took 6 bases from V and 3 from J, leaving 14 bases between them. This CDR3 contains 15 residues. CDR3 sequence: CASRPGPQANEKLFF. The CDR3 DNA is TGTGCCAGCAGACCCGGGCCGCAGGCTAATGAAAAACTGTTTTTT.

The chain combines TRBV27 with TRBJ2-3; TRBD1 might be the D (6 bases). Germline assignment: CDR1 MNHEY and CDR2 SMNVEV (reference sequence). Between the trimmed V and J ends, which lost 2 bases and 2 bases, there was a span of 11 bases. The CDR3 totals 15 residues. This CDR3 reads CASSLVRTATDTQYF. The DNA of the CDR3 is TGTGCCAGCAGTTTAGTCCGGACAGCCACAGATACGCAGTATTTT.

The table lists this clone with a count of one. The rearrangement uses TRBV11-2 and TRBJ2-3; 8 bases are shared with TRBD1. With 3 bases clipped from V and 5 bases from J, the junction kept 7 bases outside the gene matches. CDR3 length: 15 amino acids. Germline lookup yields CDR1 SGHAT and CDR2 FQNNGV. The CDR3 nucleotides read TGTGCCAGCAGCTTCGGGCAGGGGGCCCAAGATACGCAGTATTTT. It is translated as CASSFGQGAQDTQYF.

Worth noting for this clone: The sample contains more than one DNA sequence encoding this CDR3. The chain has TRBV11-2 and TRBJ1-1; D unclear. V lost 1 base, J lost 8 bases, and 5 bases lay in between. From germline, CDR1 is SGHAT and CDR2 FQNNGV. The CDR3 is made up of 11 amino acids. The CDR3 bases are TGTGCCAGCAGCTTAGTTACGGAAGCTTTCTTT. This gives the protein CASSLVTEAFF.

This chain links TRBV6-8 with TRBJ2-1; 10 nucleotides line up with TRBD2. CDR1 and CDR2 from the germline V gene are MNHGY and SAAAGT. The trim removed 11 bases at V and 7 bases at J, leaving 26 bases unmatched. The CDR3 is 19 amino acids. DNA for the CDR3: TGTGCCTATACGAGGGACCCGGGACTAGCGACCTTAGGGGAAAATGAGCAGTTCTTC. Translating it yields CAYTRDPGLATLGENEQFF.

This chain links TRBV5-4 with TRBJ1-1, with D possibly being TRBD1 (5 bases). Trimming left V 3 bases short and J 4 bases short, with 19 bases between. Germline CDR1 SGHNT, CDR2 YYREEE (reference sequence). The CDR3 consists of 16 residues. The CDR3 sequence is CASSSAPVQATTEAFF. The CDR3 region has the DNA TGTGCCAGCAGCTCGGCCCCGGTACAGGCCACCACTGAAGCTTTCTTT.

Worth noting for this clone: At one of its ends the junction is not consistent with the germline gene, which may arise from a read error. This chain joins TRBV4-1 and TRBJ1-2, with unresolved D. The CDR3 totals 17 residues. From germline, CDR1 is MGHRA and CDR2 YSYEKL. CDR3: CASTQEEPRGVGYGYTF. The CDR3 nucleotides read TGCGCCAGCACCCAAGAGGAGCCTCGAGGAGTGGGCTATGGCTACACCTTC.

The CDR3, as DNA: TGTGCCAGCAGCCTCCACTATGGCAGGCAGTTCTTC. Translating gives CASSLHYGRQFF. The genes are TRBV5-4 and TRBJ2-1; no firm D call. CDR3 length: 12 amino acids. Germline V gives CDR1 SGHNT, CDR2 YYREEE (reference sequence). The ends were cut back, 4 bases at V and 12 bases at J, with 14 bases in the middle.

The CDR3 nucleotides are TGTGCCAGCAGCTTAAATACTCCTGGTGTTGAAAAACTGTTTTTT. It translates to CASSLNTPGVEKLFF. The genes are TRBV7-6 and TRBJ1-4; D gene unclear. The CDR3 loop spans 15 amino acids. Germline V gene sequence: CDR1 SGHVS, CDR2 FNYEAQ. The V gene lost 2 bases and the J gene lost 7 bases, with 14 bases spanning the gap.

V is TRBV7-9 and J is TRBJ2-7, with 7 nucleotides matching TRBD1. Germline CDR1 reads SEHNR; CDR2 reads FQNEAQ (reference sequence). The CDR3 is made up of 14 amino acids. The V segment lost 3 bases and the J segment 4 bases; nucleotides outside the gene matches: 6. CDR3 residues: CASSFRGGGYEQYF. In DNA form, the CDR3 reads TGTGCCAGCAGCTTCCGAGGGGGCGGGTACGAGCAGTACTTC.

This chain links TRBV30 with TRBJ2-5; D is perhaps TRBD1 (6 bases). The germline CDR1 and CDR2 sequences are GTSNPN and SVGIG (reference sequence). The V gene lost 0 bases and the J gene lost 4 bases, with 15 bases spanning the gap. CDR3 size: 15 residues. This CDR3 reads CAWSVEAGVGETQYF. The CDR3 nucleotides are TGTGCCTGGAGTGTGGAAGCAGGGGTGGGAGAGACCCAGTACTTC.

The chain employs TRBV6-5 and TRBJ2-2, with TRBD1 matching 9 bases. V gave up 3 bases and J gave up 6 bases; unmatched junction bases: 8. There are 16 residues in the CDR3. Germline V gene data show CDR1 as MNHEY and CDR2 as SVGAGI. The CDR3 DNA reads TGTGCCAGCAGTTATTATGCGGGACAGGGCGCCGGGGAGCTGTTTTTT. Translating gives CASSYYAGQGAGELFF.

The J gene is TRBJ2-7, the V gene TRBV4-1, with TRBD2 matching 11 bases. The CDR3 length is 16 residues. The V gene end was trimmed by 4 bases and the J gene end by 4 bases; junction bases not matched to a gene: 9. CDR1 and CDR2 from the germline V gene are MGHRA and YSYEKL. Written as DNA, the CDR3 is TGCGCCAGCAGCCCCGGGGGGCTAGCGGGAGGTTACGAGCAGTACTTC. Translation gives CASSPGGLAGGYEQYF.

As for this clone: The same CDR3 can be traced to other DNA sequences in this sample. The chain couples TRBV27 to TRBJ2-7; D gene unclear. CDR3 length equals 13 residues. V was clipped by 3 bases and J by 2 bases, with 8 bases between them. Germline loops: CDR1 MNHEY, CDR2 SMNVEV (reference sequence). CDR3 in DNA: TGTGCCAGCAGTTTCCAGGTAACCTACGAGCAGTACTTC. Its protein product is CASSFQVTYEQYF.

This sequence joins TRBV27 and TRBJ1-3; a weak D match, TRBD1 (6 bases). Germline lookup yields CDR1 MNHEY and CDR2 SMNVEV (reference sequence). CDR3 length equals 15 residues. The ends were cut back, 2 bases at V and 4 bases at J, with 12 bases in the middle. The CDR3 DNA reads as TGTGCCAGCAGTTTACTCGGAGGGGGAGGAAACACCATATATTTT. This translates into CASSLLGGGGNTIYF.

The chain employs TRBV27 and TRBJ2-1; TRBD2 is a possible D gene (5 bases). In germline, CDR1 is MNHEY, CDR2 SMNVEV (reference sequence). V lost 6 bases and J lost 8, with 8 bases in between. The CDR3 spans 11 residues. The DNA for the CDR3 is TGTGCCAGCAGGGAGGTTCATGAGCAGTTCTTC. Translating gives CASREVHEQFF.

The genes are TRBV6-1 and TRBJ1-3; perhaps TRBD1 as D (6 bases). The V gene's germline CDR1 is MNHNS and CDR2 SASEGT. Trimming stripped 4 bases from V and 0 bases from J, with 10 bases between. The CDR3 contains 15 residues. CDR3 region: CASSVTGSSGNTIYF. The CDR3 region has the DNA TGTGCCAGCAGTGTTACAGGGAGCTCTGGAAACACCATATATTTT.